These T cell receptor beta chains were read from a single sample in a study of shared clonotypes between healthy human individuals. Generated by immunoSEQ multiplex PCR, the TCRdb table keeps only in-frame clones and is missing some. Here the sample spans nearly 600,000 clones, 95% being singletons. The specimen was naive CD8+ T cells sorted from blood. Source of these receptors: a woman between 25 and 40 years old in good health. CDR3s include the opening cysteine and the closing phenylalanine or tryptophan. The D gene is left open where the match is weak. Clone size is shown for a subset of rows, as once, few, many or a class of expanded clone.

j_call d_call cdr3_length v_call clone_size cdr3_aa cdr3_nt
TRBJ1-2 NA 14 TRBV11-1 NA CASSLKPANYGYTF TGTGCCAGCAGCTTAAAACCTGCTAACTATGGCTACACCTTC
TRBJ2-6 TRBD1 16 TRBV28 NA CASSPADRVGANVLTF TGTGCCAGCAGCCCCGCCGACAGGGTGGGGGCCAACGTCCTGACTTTC
TRBJ2-7 TRBD2 14 TRBV30 NA CAWSISGIVYEQYF TGTGCCTGGAGTATCAGCGGGATAGTCTACGAGCAGTACTTC
TRBJ2-3 NA 16 TRBV28 once CASSDPWDSAPYTQYF TGTGCCAGCAGCGATCCCTGGGACTCAGCGCCCTATACGCAGTATTTT
TRBJ1-5 TRBD1 14 TRBV15 NA CATSGGTDNQPQHF TGTGCCACCAGCGGCGGGACAGATAATCAGCCCCAGCATTTT
TRBJ1-4 NA 14 TRBV11-2 NA CASSLDWGFQKLFF TGTGCCAGCAGCTTAGATTGGGGATTTCAAAAACTGTTTTTT
TRBJ2-5 NA 15 TRBV10-3 NA CAISEPSGGGETQYF TGTGCCATCAGTGAACCTAGCGGAGGGGGAGAGACCCAGTACTTC
TRBJ2-5 NA 15 TRBV29-1 once CSVEVVGGRLETQYF TGCAGCGTTGAAGTTGTCGGCGGCAGGCTAGAGACCCAGTACTTC
TRBJ1-5 NA 14 TRBV6-1 NA CASRVADSNQPQHF TGTGCCAGCAGGGTCGCGGATAGCAATCAGCCCCAGCATTTT
TRBJ2-1 NA 12 TRBV29-1 NA CSVERFGNEQFF TGCAGCGTTGAGAGGTTCGGCAATGAGCAGTTCTTC
TRBJ2-1 NA 14 TRBV6-5 NA CASSLIRWAEEQFF TGTGCCAGCAGTCTCATTAGATGGGCTGAGGAGCAGTTCTTC
TRBJ1-5 NA 15 TRBV27 NA CASSPLPGQNQPQHF TGTGCCAGCAGCCCCCTTCCCGGACAGAATCAGCCCCAGCATTTT
TRBJ2-7 TRBD2 14 TRBV27 NA CASSSGTSSYEQYF TGTGCCAGCAGTTCCGGGACTAGCTCCTACGAGCAGTACTTC
TRBJ2-2 NA 14 TRBV27 NA CASSPPSSAGELFF TGTGCCAGCAGTCCCCCAAGTAGTGCCGGGGAGCTGTTTTTT
TRBJ2-7 NA 12 TRBV2 NA CASSIVVYEQYF TGTGCCAGCAGTATCGTAGTTTACGAGCAGTACTTC
TRBJ1-1 NA 14 TRBV7-8 NA CAGVSGSGDTEAFF TGTGCCGGGGTCAGCGGTTCGGGGGACACTGAAGCTTTCTTT
TRBJ2-5 NA 16 TRBV5-1 NA CASSFGSRNSQETQYF TGCGCCAGCAGCTTTGGCTCGCGGAATTCACAAGAGACCCAGTACTTC
TRBJ2-1 TRBD1 18 TRBV7-2 NA CASSFPNPGTGDSNEQFF TGTGCCAGCAGCTTCCCAAACCCCGGGACAGGGGATTCCAATGAGCAGTTCTTC
TRBJ2-7 NA 17 TRBV2 NA CASSDLTGPESSYEQYF TGTGCCAGCAGTGACCTAACAGGGCCAGAGAGCTCCTACGAGCAGTACTTC
TRBJ1-2 NA 13 TRBV10-3 NA CAIRPATNYGYTF TGTGCCATCCGTCCAGCCACCAACTATGGCTACACCTTC
TRBJ2-7 TRBD2 15 TRBV6-6 once CASSYISGRAGEQYF TGTGCCAGCAGTTACATCAGCGGGAGGGCCGGCGAGCAGTACTTC
TRBJ2-2 TRBD1 15 TRBV5-8 NA CASNRDRGSAGELFF TGTGCCAGCAACCGGGACAGGGGAAGCGCCGGGGAGCTGTTTTTT
TRBJ2-3 NA 13 TRBV5-6 NA CASSSNLLDTQYF TGTGCCAGCAGCTCTAACCTACTGGATACGCAGTATTTT
TRBJ2-1 NA 11 TRBV6-4 few CASSDGNEQFF TGTGCCAGCAGTGACGGCAATGAGCAGTTCTTC
TRBJ1-1 TRBD1 17 TRBV29-1 NA CSVEDLAGGSINTEAFF TGCAGCGTTGAAGATTTAGCAGGGGGTAGTATAAACACTGAAGCTTTCTTT
TRBJ2-7 NA 13 TRBV11-2 NA CASSLEDYYEQYF TGTGCCAGCAGCTTAGAGGACTACTACGAGCAGTACTTC
TRBJ2-1 TRBD1 12 TRBV10-1 NA CASRETGGQQFF TGCGCCAGCAGGGAGACAGGGGGCCAGCAGTTCTTC